Given below is one TCR beta chain in context. The sample originates from a study of blood T cell repertoires in COVID-19. Study context: Sites in the United States, Italy and Spain provided acute and convalescent COVID-19 samples. T cells, B-cell-depleted T cells, or PBMCs supplied cDNA or gDNA.

Per the authors' pipeline: For nucleated cells, counts were estimated from reference gene primer amplification. Sequencing used immunoSEQ multiplex PCR; TCRdb keeps in-frame clones, though not all of them. V, J and clone size derive from that table, while D and trimming were established from the DNA sequence. The sample includes approximately 250,000 clones, more than 75% of them seen just once. This TCR derives from a man in his forties with acute or convalescent COVID-19. Specimen: peripheral blood.

In nucleotides, the CDR3 is TGTGCCAGCGTAAGGGACAGGGCAAGAACCGGGGAGCTGTTTTTT. This translates into CASVRDRARTGELFF. The chain links TRBV11-1 to TRBJ2-2, with 9 bases that match TRBD1. The trim removed 8 bases at V and 5 bases at J, leaving 9 bases unmatched. This CDR3 contains 15 residues. Germline CDR1 SGHAT, CDR2 FQDESV (reference sequence). Combining the CDR3 with reference TRBV11-1 and TRBJ2-2 gives the whole variable domain EAEVAQSPRYKITEKSQAVAFWCDPISGHATLYWYRQILGQGPELLVQFQDESVVDDSQLPKDRFSAERLKGVDSTLKIQPAELGDSAMYLCASVRDRARTGELFFGEGSRLTVL.